This T cell receptor (beta chain) was documented in a study of early T cells in non-severe SARS-CoV-2 infection. The overall study: Chains stayed unpaired after sequencing of bulk RNA from unsorted whole blood.

Molecules of cDNA were individually given unique molecular identifiers that were attached to them. TCRdb analysed the 5' RACE reads with MiXCR anew, one entry per CDR3 protein. The sample lists 80,000 to 95,000 distinct CDR3 sequences; roughly 15% were seen once. V was trimmed by 5 bases and J by 0 bases, leaving 17 bases between them. The CDR3 consists of 16 residues. Germline values: CDR1 DFQATT, CDR2 SNEGSKA (reference sequence). The TCR was taken from an adult who was a healthcare worker with PCR-confirmed SARS-CoV-2 infection or an uninfected control (not recorded which). Sequenced sample: whole blood. The chain recombines TRBV20-1 with TRBJ1-5; weak D call: TRBD1 (5 bases). CDR3 amino acids: CSAFGHGRYSNQPQHF. As DNA, the CDR3 is TGCAGTGCTTTTGGACACGGGCGTTATAGCAATCAGCCCCAGCATTTT.